The sequence of this TCR beta chain was determined in a study of CD8 T cells in ankylosing spondylitis. MiXCR, applied by TCRdb to the 5' RACE reads, yields one record per CDR3 protein. Of 200,000 or so distinct CDR3 sequences in the sample, 10% to 15% were seen once. With regard to this clonotype: Its antigen remains unidentified.

Germline CDR1 and CDR2: KGHSH and LQKENI. Unmatched junction bases numbered 13, after V lost 4 bases and J lost 4 bases. CDR3 length: 16 amino acids. Study-level results: In ankylosing spondylitis patients, matched synovial fluid reportedly showed significant enrichment of disease-linked clones. Several highly homologous variants made up a TCR beta motif, and this motif appeared characteristic of ankylosing spondylitis blood.

The sequenced material came from blood, either unsorted or a sorted T cell fraction (not recorded which). The TCR was taken from a female donor with ankylosing spondylitis or in good health (not recorded which). The chain combines TRBV18 with TRBJ2-7; 7 bases are shared with TRBD2. In DNA, the CDR3 is TGTGCCAGCTCACTCGGGACTAACCCCTCGGCGTACGAGCAGTACTTC. Residues: CASSLGTNPSAYEQYF. Filled out from reference TRBV18 and TRBJ2-7, the complete variable domain reads NAGVMQNPRHLVRRRGQEARLRCSPMKGHSHVYWYRQLPEEGLKFMVYLQKENIIDESGMPKERFSAEFPKEGPSILRIQQVVRGDSAAYFCASSLGTNPSAYEQYFGPGTRLTVT.